This T cell receptor beta chain was found in a study of beta chain features in type 1 diabetes. This clone appeared a few times. Its specificity is not known. The study, taken as a whole, reports: Type 1 diabetes patients had moderately but significantly shorter TCRB CDR3s in all four CD4+ subsets.

Expressed TCRB transcripts got sequenced, as all isolated RNA was reverse transcribed. Sequencing used immunoSEQ multiplex PCR; TCRdb keeps in-frame clones, though not all of them. The sample has 93,000 or so clones; around 30% are singletons. CDR1 SGDLS and CDR2 YYNGEE come from the germline V gene. V lost 0 bases, J lost 13 bases, and 7 bases stayed unmatched. The CDR3 contains 14 residues. The chain employs TRBV9 and TRBJ2-1; 10 positions match TRBD2. This TCR came from a woman between 18 and 30 years old with type 1 diabetes. Input material: central memory CD4+ T cells from blood. CDR3: CASSVAPGLAIQFF. The DNA of the CDR3 is TGTGCCAGCAGCGTAGCACCGGGACTAGCGATCCAGTTCTTC. Variable domain in full (rest from reference TRBV9 and TRBJ2-1): DSGVTQTPKHLITATGQRVTLRCSPRSGDLSVYWYQQSLDQGLQFLIQYYNGEERAKGNILERFSAQQFPDLHSELNLSSLELGDSALYFCASSVAPGLAIQFFGPGTRLTVL.